Sequencing of this T cell receptor beta chain was carried out in a study of blood T cell repertoires in COVID-19. Study-wide context: From the United States, Italy and Spain came samples of acute and convalescent COVID-19. Sample material is recorded as cDNA or gDNA derived from T cells, B-cell-depleted T cells, or PBMCs.

Patients of the Seattle cohort, enrolled during active infection, were followed longitudinally. In the study's own analysis: Researchers report that nucleated cell counts were estimated from reference gene primer amplification. Here immunoSEQ multiplex PCR was the method, and the copy in TCRdb shows in-frame clones only, minus some. The D gene and trimming were derived from the DNA, and the V and J assignments and clone size from that table. The data contain 90,000 to 100,000 clones, 80% to 90% of them seen just once; the ten biggest clones take up 2.5% to 3%. The sample consisted of peripheral blood. The source of this sequence is a man between 45 and 60 years old with COVID-19, enrolled during active disease.

The CDR3 DNA reads TGTGCCAGCAGTGGGACAGGGGGGGACCAGTACTTC. Translation gives CASSGTGGDQYF. The V gene is TRBV28, the J gene TRBJ2-5, with 11 nucleotides matching TRBD1. The CDR3 is 12 amino acids. V lost 5 bases and J lost 10; bases outside the gene matches: 3. Germline CDR1 MDHEN, CDR2 SYDVKM.